One sample yielded the 2 T cell receptor beta chains listed below, sequenced in a study of T cell responses to AZD1222 COVID-19 vaccine. Assay: immunoSEQ multiplex PCR; the TCRdb copy retains only in-frame clones and omits some. The sample has about 150,000 clones, approximately 91% seen once; the top ten hold less than 2.5%. The source was peripheral blood, collected 28 days after the second AZD1222 dose. The receptors were gathered from an adult who received the AZD1222 COVID-19 vaccine.

The chain links TRBV30 to TRBJ1-1, with D possibly TRBD1 on 5 matching bases. The CDR3 runs 16 residues. V lost 5 bases, J lost 1 base, and 20 bases lay in between. Germline values: CDR1 GTSNPN, CDR2 SVGIG (reference sequence). CDR3 bases: TGTGCCTGGGACGGGACGGGGCTGGGATGGAACACTGAAGCTTTCTTT. This codes for CAWDGTGLGWNTEAFF.

The chain has TRBV19 and TRBJ1-2, with 9 bases that match TRBD1. This CDR3 region has 14 residues. Unmatched junction bases numbered 8, after V lost 6 bases and J lost 6 bases. Germline V gene sequence: CDR1 LNHDA, CDR2 SQIVND (reference sequence). CDR3 in amino acids: CASRPTRDRDGYTF. DNA of the CDR3: TGTGCCAGTAGACCGACCCGGGACAGGGATGGCTACACCTTC.